This passage covers 10 T cell receptor beta chains from one sample sequenced in a study of Graves' ophthalmopathy and Graves' hyperthyroidism (dated by TCRdb to 2016 to 2019). The sequencer was an Illumina HiSeq 2000. TCR beta CDR3 regions were amplified from RNA transcripts for repertoire sequencing. HTBI primers and the Qiagen OneStep RT-PCR kit were used in a first-round RT-PCR, which was followed by a second-round multiplex PCR, size selection and purification. The public reads were quality trimmed at Q25 with fastp and then assembled into clones with MiXCR by TCRdb, keeping productive beta chains. Duplicate CDR3 protein sequences are folded into a single record with the most common DNA and genes. In this sample the table shows 500,000 to 700,000 distinct CDR3 sequences, less than 45% of which occur a single time. The top ten hold about 4.1% of the sample. Sequenced sample: peripheral blood or thyroid tissue (not recorded which). These receptors came from an adult man with Graves' hyperthyroidism.

This clonotype was detected ten times or more. This chain uses TRBV7-2 with TRBJ1-2; the match to TRBD1 covers 9 bases. This CDR3 has 14 residues. The V and J ends lost 5 bases and 1 base, in that order; junction bases with no gene match: 2. Germline V gene data show CDR1 as SGHTA and CDR2 as FQGNSA. CDR3 sequence reads: CASSTGGSNYGYTF. CDR3 nucleotides: TGTGCCAGCAGCACAGGGGGCAGTAACTATGGCTACACCTTC.

This clonotype was counted only a few times. The chain uses TRBV6-5 and TRBJ1-5; D is unclear. The V gene lost 0 bases and the J gene lost 8 bases, with 14 bases spanning the gap. CDR3 length: 15 residues. Germline CDR1 MNHEY, CDR2 SVGAGI. CDR3 sequence reads: CASSYSPKGGEPQHF. The CDR3 coding sequence is TGTGCCAGCAGTTACTCGCCCAAGGGAGGCGAGCCCCAGCATTTT.

V usage is TRBV2 and J usage is TRBJ1-3; D possibly corresponds to TRBD1 (5 bases). The CDR3 runs to 14 residues. CDR1 and CDR2 from the germline V gene are SNHLY and FYNNEI. Trimming took off 4 bases at V and 7 bases at J, with 14 bases between the two ends. The CDR3 bases are TGTGCCAGCAGTGTAAGGCAGGGCGATAACACCATATATTTT. Translating it yields CASSVRQGDNTIYF. Together with reference TRBV2 and TRBJ1-3, the CDR3 gives the full variable domain: EPEVTQTPSHQVTQMGQEVILRCVPISNHLYFYWYRQILGQKVEFLVSFYNNEISEKSEIFDDQFSVERPDGSNFTLKIRSTKLEDSAMYFCASSVRQGDNTIYFGEGSWLTVV.

This clonotype was detected many times. The chain links TRBV28 to TRBJ1-5; D is uncertain. Germline V gene lookup returns CDR1 MDHEN and CDR2 SYDVKM. This CDR3 region has 12 residues. V lost 6 bases and J 7 bases, leaving 10 bases between the germline ends. DNA for the CDR3: TGTGCCAGCAGCTTCCAACCCCAGCCCCAGCATTTT. It specifies CASSFQPQPQHF.

With respect to this clonotype: It may be a read error: a sequence one base away is much more abundant. The chain joins TRBV20-1 to TRBJ1-3; D might be TRBD1 (5 bases). This CDR3 contains 14 residues. V gave up 6 bases and J gave up 3 bases, with 15 bases separating them. Germline loops: CDR1 DFQATT, CDR2 SNEGSKA (reference sequence). The CDR3, as DNA: TGCAGTGCGGCCGGGGCAGGGCTTGGAAACACCATATATTTT. This encodes CSAAGAGLGNTIYF.

This clonotype has only a few counts. V is TRBV2 and J is TRBJ2-7, with TRBD2 identical over 8 bases. The CDR3 sequence is 15 residues long. Germline CDR1 reads SNHLY; CDR2 reads FYNNEI. J was trimmed by 4 bases and V by 2 bases; bases with no gene match: 7. CDR3 loop: CASSETRGRLYEQYF. CDR3 nucleotide sequence: TGTGCCAGCAGTGAAACGCGCGGGAGGCTGTACGAGCAGTACTTC.

The sample holds many counts of this clonotype. The gene calls are TRBV20-1 and TRBJ2-7, with D perhaps assigned TRBD1 or TRBD2 (5 bases each). This CDR3 spans 15 amino acids. Trimming shortened V by 0 bases and J by 0 bases, and 12 bases separated the two germline ends. Germline loops: CDR1 DFQATT, CDR2 SNEGSKA (reference sequence). The CDR3 DNA follows: TGCAGTGCTAGAGATTTTGGGGGTAACTCCTACGAGCAGTACTTC. Residues: CSARDFGGNSYEQYF.

This chain uses TRBV7-2 with TRBJ2-2, with no clear D. Trimming left V 3 bases short and J 7 bases short, with 9 bases between. Germline loops: CDR1 SGHTA, CDR2 FQGNSA. This CDR3 contains 13 residues. This CDR3 reads CASSFKTLGELFF. The DNA of the CDR3 is TGTGCCAGCAGCTTTAAGACCCTCGGGGAGCTGTTTTTT.

The table lists this clonotype with many counts. V usage is TRBV28 and J usage is TRBJ2-7; tentatively, D is TRBD1 or TRBD2 (6 bases each). Germline V CDR1 and CDR2: MDHEN, SYDVKM. Trimming removed 2 bases at V and 6 bases at J, with 17 bases between. The CDR3 has 15 amino acids. The CDR3: CASSLGRGLSGEQYF. The CDR3 DNA sequence: TGTGCCAGCAGTTTAGGCAGGGGACTTTCGGGCGAGCAGTACTTC.

In its sample, this clonotype was seen a few times. This chain connects TRBV29-1 to TRBJ2-2, with D hard to call. V lost 3 bases to trimming and J lost 2 bases, with 16 bases between them. This CDR3 has 16 residues. In germline, CDR1 is SQVTM, CDR2 ANQGSEA. CDR3 region: CSVDFDMGSNTGELFF. The CDR3 DNA sequence: TGCAGCGTTGATTTTGACATGGGTAGCAACACCGGGGAGCTGTTTTTT.